The 9 T cell receptor beta chains presented below share a single source sample, sequenced in a study of T-cell reconstitution after alpha-beta-depleted transplantation in children. The TCRbeta library was prepared with unique molecular identifiers. TCRdb ran MiXCR on the PCR reads and lists one entry per CDR3 protein. In the table there are approximately 490,000 distinct CDR3 sequences, 12% of which are singletons. The material was PBMCs from the stem cell graft donor, obtained from the stem cell graft. Source of these receptors: a human donor who donated a stem cell graft to a child with combined immunodeficiency.

This CDR3 reads CASSALGAGNKETQYF. The CDR3 nucleotides are TGTGCCAGCAGCGCCCTTGGGGCGGGCAATAAAGAGACCCAGTACTTC. The gene calls are TRBV9 and TRBJ2-5; the D gene could be TRBD1 or TRBD2 (5 bases each). The CDR3 loop spans 16 amino acids. Trimming removed 3 bases from V and 3 bases from J, with 18 bases in between. The germline gives CDR1 SGDLS, CDR2 YYNGEE.

The chain is built from TRBV29-1 and TRBJ2-5, with TRBD1 matching over 8 bases. Germline V gene lookup returns CDR1 SQVTM and CDR2 ANQGSEA. The J segment lost 5 bases and the V segment lost 3 bases, leaving 11 bases of the junction unmatched. This CDR3 spans 15 amino acids. The CDR3 loop is CSVESPAGGLETQYF. The CDR3 nucleotides are TGCAGCGTTGAGTCCCCTGCAGGGGGCCTGGAGACCCAGTACTTC.

Only a few counts were recorded for this clonotype. V is TRBV15 and J is TRBJ1-4, with D perhaps matching TRBD1 (5 bases). The CDR3 loop spans 16 amino acids. Per the germline V gene, CDR1 is LNHNV and CDR2 is YYDKDF (reference sequence). Trimming removed 1 base at V and 4 bases at J, with 13 bases between. CDR3 in amino acids: CATSRGDQGNNEKLFF. The CDR3 coding sequence is TGTGCCACCAGCAGAGGGGATCAGGGTAATAATGAAAAACTGTTTTTT.

CDR3 sequence (DNA): TGCGCCAGCAGCTGGACCCGACCGGGACAACTTACTTCTAGCACAGATACGCAGTATTTT. Amino acids: CASSWTRPGQLTSSTDTQYF. The chain recombines TRBV5-1 with TRBJ2-3, with D tentatively TRBD1 (6 bases). Trimming took off 3 bases at V and 0 bases at J, with 26 bases between the two ends. This CDR3 has 20 amino acids. Germline assignment: CDR1 SGHRS and CDR2 YFSETQ.

This clonotype was detected only a few times. In DNA form, the CDR3 reads TGCGCCAGCAGCTTGGGAGCGGTCAACACCGGGGAGCTGTTTTTT. It translates to CASSLGAVNTGELFF. V and J are TRBV5-1 and TRBJ2-2; maybe TRBD2 (5 bases). Germline CDR1 and CDR2: SGHRS and YFSETQ. Deletions cut 0 bases from V and 2 bases from J, with 8 bases between. CDR3 length: 15 residues.

This clonotype appeared many times. The V gene is TRBV4-1, the J gene TRBJ2-1, with TRBD2 matching 8 bases. Germline CDR1 MGHRA, CDR2 YSYEKL. The CDR3 extends over 16 amino acids. J was trimmed by 2 bases and V by 1 base; bases with no gene match: 4. The CDR3 region is CASSQGNSGTYNEQFF. For the CDR3, the DNA is TGCGCCAGCAGCCAAGGGAATAGCGGGACCTACAATGAGCAGTTCTTC.

This clonotype was recorded many times. The rearrangement links TRBV2 to TRBJ2-1, with TRBD1 matching over 10 bases. Germline lookup yields CDR1 SNHLY and CDR2 FYNNEI. The length of the CDR3 is 14 residues. J gave up 12 bases and V 9 bases, and 14 bases lay outside the gene matches. DNA of the CDR3: TGTGCCAGTCTTTCCGGGACAGGGGTAATAGTGCAGTTCTTC. This sequence encodes CASLSGTGVIVQFF.

DNA for the CDR3: TGTGCCAGCATTCTGAGCCGGGACAGACTATACGAGCAGTACTTC. This gives the protein CASILSRDRLYEQYF. The rearrangement links TRBV2 to TRBJ2-7; the match to TRBD1 covers 7 bases. The CDR3 runs 15 residues. The V and J ends lost 7 bases and 4 bases, in that order; junction bases with no gene match: 13. Germline assignment: CDR1 SNHLY and CDR2 FYNNEI.

The V and J genes are TRBV11-1 and TRBJ2-3; unclear D gene. Trimming left V 2 bases short and J 2 bases short, with 23 bases between. Germline-derived CDR1 and CDR2 are SGHAT and FQDESV (reference sequence). This CDR3 has 19 residues. CDR3 amino acids: CASSLLERLGRNYTDTQYF. The CDR3, as DNA: TGTGCCAGCAGCTTATTGGAACGTCTAGGTCGGAACTACACAGATACGCAGTATTTT.